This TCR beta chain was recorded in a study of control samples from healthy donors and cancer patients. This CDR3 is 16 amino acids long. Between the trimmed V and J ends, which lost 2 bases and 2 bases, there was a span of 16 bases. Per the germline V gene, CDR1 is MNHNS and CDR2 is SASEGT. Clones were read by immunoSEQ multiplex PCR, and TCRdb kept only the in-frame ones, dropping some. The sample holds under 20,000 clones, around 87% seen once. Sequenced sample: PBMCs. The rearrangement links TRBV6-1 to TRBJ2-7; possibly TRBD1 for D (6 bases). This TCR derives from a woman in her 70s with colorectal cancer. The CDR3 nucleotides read TGTGCCAGCAGTGAACTACAGGGTATTAGGGCCTACGAGCAGTACTTC. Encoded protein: CASSELQGIRAYEQYF.